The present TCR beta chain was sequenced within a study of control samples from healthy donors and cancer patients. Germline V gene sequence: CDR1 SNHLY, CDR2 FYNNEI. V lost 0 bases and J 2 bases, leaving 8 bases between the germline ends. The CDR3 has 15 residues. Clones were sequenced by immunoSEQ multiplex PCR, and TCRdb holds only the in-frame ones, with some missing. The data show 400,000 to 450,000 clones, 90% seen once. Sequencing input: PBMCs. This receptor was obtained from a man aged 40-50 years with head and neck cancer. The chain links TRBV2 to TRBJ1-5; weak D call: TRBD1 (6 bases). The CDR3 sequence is CASSEAPGGNQPQHF. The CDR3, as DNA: TGTGCCAGCAGTGAAGCACCAGGGGGCAATCAGCCCCAGCATTTT.